Below are 13 T cell receptor beta chains sequenced from a single sample in a study of T cells in Graves' hyperthyroidism and ophthalmopathy. The investigators amplified TCR beta CDR3 regions from RNA transcripts. TCR CDR3 regions were first amplified by RT-PCR with HTBI primers. In TCRdb, the multiplex PCR reads were re-called with MiXCR into one record per CDR3 protein. This table holds roughly 650,000 distinct CDR3 sequences, 16% found once. The sample taken for sequencing was blood. These receptors were collected from a woman aged 40 to 55 with Graves' ophthalmopathy.

This clonotype was observed a few times. This chain uses TRBV6-2 or TRBV6-3 with TRBJ2-7, with D perhaps TRBD2 (6 bases). Germline V gene sequence: CDR1 MNHEY, CDR2 SVGEGT. This CDR3 has 15 residues. V lost 10 bases and J 4 bases, leaving 23 bases between the germline ends. Here the CDR3 DNA reads TGTGCCACCCAAGTAAGCGGGCGACTATCATACGAGCAGTACTTC. Protein: CATQVSGRLSYEQYF.

This clonotype was counted only a few times. The V call is TRBV4-1, the J call TRBJ1-1; no clear D. The CDR3 runs to 12 residues. The germline CDR1 and CDR2 sequences are MGHRA and YSYEKL. V shed 2 bases and J shed 2 bases, with 3 bases lying between them. The CDR3 nucleotides are TGCGCCAGCAGCCAATTCAACACTGAAGCTTTCTTT. Amino acids: CASSQFNTEAFF.

The sample holds a few counts of this clonotype. J is TRBJ1-1 and V is TRBV20-1; D is possibly TRBD1 (5 bases). Trimming left V 1 base short and J 1 base short, with 10 bases between. The CDR3 sequence is 14 residues long. Germline V gene lookup returns CDR1 DFQATT and CDR2 SNEGSKA (reference sequence). CDR3 in amino acids: CSARGGTANTEAFF. The CDR3 DNA follows: TGCAGTGCTAGAGGAGGGACGGCGAACACTGAAGCTTTCTTT.

The sample holds many counts of this clonotype. This chain connects TRBV20-1 to TRBJ2-3, with a possible D match to TRBD1 (6 bases). The germline V gene has CDR1 DFQATT and CDR2 SNEGSKA (reference sequence). This CDR3 is 17 amino acids long. Trimming removed 1 base at V and 2 bases at J, with 19 bases between. The CDR3 protein is CSARVPPRGFYTDTQYF. The CDR3 DNA is TGCAGTGCTAGAGTTCCACCGAGGGGGTTTTACACAGATACGCAGTATTTT.

This clonotype was seen more than once but under ten times. The J gene is TRBJ2-2, the V gene TRBV12-5; 8 bases are a match to TRBD2. Trimming cost V 7 bases and J 7 bases; bases outside gene matches: 11. Germline V gene sequence: CDR1 LGHNT, CDR2 FRNRAP. The CDR3 loop spans 15 amino acids. CDR3 nucleotide sequence: TGTGCTAGTGCCCCCTCCGGGGGGGCAATCGGGGAGCTGTTTTTT. Amino acids: CASAPSGGAIGELFF.

The table lists this clonotype with many counts. The rearrangement joins TRBV18 to TRBJ1-6; the D gene is possibly TRBD1 (6 bases). V shed 3 bases and J shed 14 bases, with 17 bases lying between them. The CDR3 contains 14 residues. Germline V gene lookup returns CDR1 KGHSH and CDR2 LQKENI. CDR3 nucleotides: TGTGCCAGCTCACCTAAGGCAGGGGAAGCAGCCCTCCACTTT. It is translated as CASSPKAGEAALHF.

This clonotype was picked up a small number of times. The chain is built from TRBV6-1 and TRBJ1-2; TRBD1 matches 8 bases. V lost 7 bases, J lost 0 bases, and 13 bases stayed unmatched. The CDR3 spans 17 residues. The V gene's germline CDR1 is MNHNS and CDR2 SASEGT. The DNA of the CDR3 is TGTGCCAGCACCCGGGGGACAGGTGGCCATGCTAACTATGGCTACACCTTC. Its protein is CASTRGTGGHANYGYTF.

This clonotype was detected many times. V is TRBV12-3 or TRBV12-4 and J is TRBJ2-1, with D possibly TRBD1 on 5 matching bases. V was clipped by 3 bases and J by 10 bases, with 7 bases between them. The CDR3 length is 11 residues. In DNA form, the CDR3 reads TGTGCCAGCAGTTTCAGGACAGAGCAGTTCTTC. Encoded protein: CASSFRTEQFF.

About this clonotype itself: An end of the junction differs from the germline gene, which may be a read error. This chain links TRBV10-3 with TRBJ1-3; 7 bases are shared with TRBD1. From germline, CDR1 is ENHRY and CDR2 SYGVKD. The CDR3 spans 13 residues. The CDR3 region has the DNA TGTACCATCACCGGGACAGCTGGAAACACCATATATTTT. It translates to CTITGTAGNTIYF.

This clonotype was seen at least ten times. The V call is TRBV28, the J call TRBJ1-2; D gene unclear. CDR3 size: 12 residues. The V gene's germline CDR1 is MDHEN and CDR2 SYDVKM. Between the trimmed V and J ends, which lost 3 bases and 8 bases, there was a span of 10 bases. CDR3 nucleotides: TGTGCCAGCAGTTTTCGACAATTCGGCTACACCTTC. This gives the protein CASSFRQFGYTF.

This clonotype was found a few times. V is TRBV9 and J is TRBJ2-3; D perhaps matches TRBD1 (5 bases). Trimming cost V 6 bases and J 4 bases, with 18 bases left between them. This CDR3 has 15 amino acids. Germline assignment: CDR1 SGDLS and CDR2 YYNGEE. The CDR3 region has the DNA TGTGCCAGCACCAATGAGGCAGGGCTCCCAGATACGCAGTATTTT. Translating gives CASTNEAGLPDTQYF.

This clonotype showed up many times. V is TRBV28 and J is TRBJ2-4; 11 nucleotides match TRBD1. The length of the CDR3 is 16 residues. The V segment lost 2 bases and the J segment 7 bases; nucleotides outside the gene matches: 7. Germline lookup yields CDR1 MDHEN and CDR2 SYDVKM. The CDR3 reads CASSLLPGQGGNIQYF. Here the CDR3 DNA reads TGTGCCAGCAGTTTACTCCCGGGACAGGGGGGGAACATTCAGTACTTC.

The chain carries TRBV6-5 and TRBJ1-1; D is unclear. With 2 bases removed from V and 7 bases from J, the gap between germline ends came to 14 bases. From germline, CDR1 is MNHEY and CDR2 SVGAGI. This CDR3 has 14 amino acids. This CDR3 reads CASSYGSRPIEAFF. The CDR3 DNA is TGTGCCAGCAGTTACGGATCCAGGCCAATTGAAGCTTTCTTT.